This TCR beta chain was obtained from a study of neurological immune-mediated disorders. Germline V gives CDR1 SGHDT, CDR2 YYEEEE. The CDR3 loop spans 14 amino acids. V was pared by 4 bases and J by 4 bases, with 12 bases between. TCRdb called the 5' RACE reads again in MiXCR, with one record for every CDR3 protein. The sample lists 65,000 to 80,000 distinct CDR3 sequences, roughly 15% seen once, with approximately 15% in the top ten. This clonotype has a count of ten or more. Sequencing was performed on PBMCs. The TCR originated in a woman aged 40 to 49 in good health. The chain recombines TRBV5-6 with TRBJ1-3, with D tentatively TRBD1 (5 bases). The CDR3 is CASSAGRHGNTIYF. In DNA, the CDR3 is TGTGCCAGCAGCGCGGGACGGCACGGAAACACCATATATTTT. Supplemented by reference TRBV5-6 and TRBJ1-3, the full variable domain reads DAGVTQSPTHLIKTRGQQVTLRCSPKSGHDTVSWYQQALGQGPQFIFQYYEEEERQRGNFPDRFSGHQFPNYSSELNVNALLLGDSALYLCASSAGRHGNTIYFGEGSWLTVV.